This record covers a single T cell receptor beta chain. Both 60 Vbeta primers and 13 Jbeta primers went into the PCR. Sequencing used immunoSEQ multiplex PCR; TCRdb keeps in-frame clones, though not all of them. Among about 98,000 clones listed, approximately 82% were seen once. This CDR3 contains 13 residues. Germline CDR1 SEHNR, CDR2 FQNEAQ (reference sequence). Trimming left V 4 bases short and J 8 bases short, with 12 bases between. The data are from a study of cytomegalovirus exposure and HLA in healthy donors. The receptor comes from a man aged 35-49 years in good health and CMV-seronegative. The sequenced material came from PBMCs. The chain couples TRBV7-9 to TRBJ2-1; no clear D gene. CDR3 residues: CASSSRDNYEQFF. CDR3 in DNA: TGTGCCAGCAGCTCCCGCGACAATTATGAGCAGTTCTTC.